This T cell receptor (beta chain) emerged from a study of memory CD4+ T cells and cytomegalovirus serostatus. Points from the study as a whole: About 40% of the roughly 160 known CMV-associated TCRbeta sequences appeared in CD4+ memory.

Single viable CD3+CD4+CD8-CD45RO+ cells were sorted as the memory CD4+ T cells. Clones were read by immunoSEQ multiplex PCR, and TCRdb kept only the in-frame ones, dropping some. Here the sample spans roughly 50,000 clones, about four fifths being singletons. About this clone: The target antigen is unknown.

From germline, CDR1 is SNHLY and CDR2 FYNNEI. The CDR3 extends over 15 amino acids. Germline trimming cut 3 bases from V and 7 bases from J; bases unmatched to any gene: 11. The receptor was isolated from an adult in good health and CMV-seronegative. Some clones in this sample may be carry-over from other donors' samples. The chain uses TRBV2 and TRBJ1-2; 7 bases line up with TRBD1. Material for sequencing was memory CD4+ T cells from blood. CDR3 in DNA: TGTGCCAGCAGTGATCCGGGACAGTCGGTCGGTGGCTACACCTTC. It yields the protein CASSDPGQSVGGYTF.